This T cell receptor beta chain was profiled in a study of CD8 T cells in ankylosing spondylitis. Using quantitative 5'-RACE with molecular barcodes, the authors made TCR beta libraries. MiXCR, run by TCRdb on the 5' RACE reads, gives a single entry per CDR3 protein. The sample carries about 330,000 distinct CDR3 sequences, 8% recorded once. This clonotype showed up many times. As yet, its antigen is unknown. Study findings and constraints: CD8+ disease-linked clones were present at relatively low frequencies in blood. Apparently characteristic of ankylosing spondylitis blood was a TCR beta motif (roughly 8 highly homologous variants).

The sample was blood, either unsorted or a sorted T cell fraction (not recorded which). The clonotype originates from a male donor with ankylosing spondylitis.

The CDR3 region is CASSQDQYGPGETQYF. CDR3 DNA: TGTGCCAGCAGCCAAGATCAGTATGGGCCTGGAGAGACCCAGTACTTC. The J gene is TRBJ2-5, the V gene TRBV3-1, with no clear D. V lost 0 bases, J lost 4 bases, and 15 bases lay in between. The CDR3 is 16 residues long. From germline, CDR1 is LGHDT and CDR2 YNNKEL (reference sequence).